This record looks at one TCR beta chain sequence and its context. The antigen is not known. The data stem from a study of cytotoxic CD8 clonotypes in ibrutinib-treated CLL. On the study more broadly: Included were about a dozen relapsed/refractory and approximately 15 treatment-naive patients, of whom some 17 were IGHV unmutated.

Only in-frame clones appear in the TCRdb table, and some are missing; sequencing was by immunoSEQ multiplex PCR. The data show under 150,000 clones, around 84% seen once. Study-level findings and limits: Public clonotypes occurred uncommonly; on treatment, they contracted or remained stable. Higher circulating CD8+ T-cell counts strongly accompanied higher baseline clonality, above age-matched healthy donors.

CDR3 length: 14 amino acids. Unmatched junction bases numbered 7, after V lost 4 bases and J lost 6 bases. CDR1 is SGHTA, CDR2 FQGNSA, per germline. Extraction of roughly 2 micrograms of genomic DNA from cryopreserved PBMCs supplied material for TCR beta libraries. This clonotype was obtained from a human donor with chronic lymphocytic leukemia. This chain links TRBV7-2 with TRBJ1-2, with 8 bases aligning to TRBD1. The material sequenced was PBMCs, taken after 24 months of ibrutinib treatment. CDR3 sequence: CASSSDRGVHGYTF. In nucleotides, the CDR3 is TGTGCCAGCAGCTCAGACAGGGGCGTACATGGCTACACCTTC. The full variable domain, completed using reference TRBV7-2 and TRBJ1-2, is GAGVSQSPSNKVTEKGKDVELRCDPISGHTALYWYRQSLGQGLEFLIYFQGNSAPDKSGLPSDRFSAERTGGSVSTLTIQRTQQEDSAVYLCASSSDRGVHGYTFGSGTRLTVV.